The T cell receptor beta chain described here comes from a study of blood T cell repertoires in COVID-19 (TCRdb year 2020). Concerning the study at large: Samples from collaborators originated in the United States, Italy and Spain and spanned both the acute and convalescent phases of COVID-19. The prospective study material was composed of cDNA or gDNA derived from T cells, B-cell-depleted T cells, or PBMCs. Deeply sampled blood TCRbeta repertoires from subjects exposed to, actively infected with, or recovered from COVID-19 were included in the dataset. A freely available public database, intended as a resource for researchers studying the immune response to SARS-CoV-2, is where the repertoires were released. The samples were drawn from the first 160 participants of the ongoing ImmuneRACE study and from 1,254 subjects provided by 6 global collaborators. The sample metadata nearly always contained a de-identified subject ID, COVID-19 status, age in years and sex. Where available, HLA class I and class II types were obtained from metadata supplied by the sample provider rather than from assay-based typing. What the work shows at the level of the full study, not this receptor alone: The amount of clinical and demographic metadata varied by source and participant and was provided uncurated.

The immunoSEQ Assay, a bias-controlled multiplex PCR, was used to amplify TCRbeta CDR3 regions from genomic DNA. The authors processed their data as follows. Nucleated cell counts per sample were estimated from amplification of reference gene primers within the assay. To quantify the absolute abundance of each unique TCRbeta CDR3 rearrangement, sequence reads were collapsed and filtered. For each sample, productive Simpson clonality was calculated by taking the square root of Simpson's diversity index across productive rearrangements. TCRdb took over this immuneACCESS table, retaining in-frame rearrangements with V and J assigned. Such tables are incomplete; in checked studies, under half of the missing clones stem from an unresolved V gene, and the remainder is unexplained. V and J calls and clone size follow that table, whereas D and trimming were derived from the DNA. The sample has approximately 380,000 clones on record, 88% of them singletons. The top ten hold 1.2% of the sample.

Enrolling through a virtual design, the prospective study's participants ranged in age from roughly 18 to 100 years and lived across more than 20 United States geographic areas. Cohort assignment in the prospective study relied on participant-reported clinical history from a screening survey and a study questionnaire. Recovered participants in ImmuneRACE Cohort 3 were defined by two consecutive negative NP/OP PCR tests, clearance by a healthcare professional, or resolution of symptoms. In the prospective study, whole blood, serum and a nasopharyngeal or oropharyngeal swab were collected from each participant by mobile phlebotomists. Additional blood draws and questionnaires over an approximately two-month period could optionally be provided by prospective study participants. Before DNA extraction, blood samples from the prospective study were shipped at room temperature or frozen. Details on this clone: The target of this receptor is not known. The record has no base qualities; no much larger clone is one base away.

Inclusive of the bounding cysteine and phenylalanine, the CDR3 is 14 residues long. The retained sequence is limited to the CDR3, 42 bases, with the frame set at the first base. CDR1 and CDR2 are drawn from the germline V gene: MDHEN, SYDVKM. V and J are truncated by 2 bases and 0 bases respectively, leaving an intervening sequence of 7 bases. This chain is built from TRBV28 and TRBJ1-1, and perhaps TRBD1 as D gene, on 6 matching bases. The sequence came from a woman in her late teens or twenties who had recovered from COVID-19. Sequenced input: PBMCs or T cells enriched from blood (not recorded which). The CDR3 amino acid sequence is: CASSLDRLNTEAFF. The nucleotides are TGTGCCAGCAGTTTAGACAGGTTGAACACTGAAGCTTTCTTT.